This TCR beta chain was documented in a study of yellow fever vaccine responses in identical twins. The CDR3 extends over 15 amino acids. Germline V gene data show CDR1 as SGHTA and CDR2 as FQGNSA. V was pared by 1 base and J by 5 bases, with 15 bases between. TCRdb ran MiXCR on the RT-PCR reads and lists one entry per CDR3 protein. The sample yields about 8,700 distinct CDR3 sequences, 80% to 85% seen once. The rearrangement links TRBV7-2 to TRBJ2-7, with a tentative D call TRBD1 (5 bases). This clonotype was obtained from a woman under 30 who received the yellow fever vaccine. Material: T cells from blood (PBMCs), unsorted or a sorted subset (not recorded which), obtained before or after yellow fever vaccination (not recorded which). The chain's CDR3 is CASSLEPGLSDEQYF. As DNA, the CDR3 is TGTGCCAGCAGCTTAGAGCCAGGGTTAAGCGACGAGCAGTACTTC.